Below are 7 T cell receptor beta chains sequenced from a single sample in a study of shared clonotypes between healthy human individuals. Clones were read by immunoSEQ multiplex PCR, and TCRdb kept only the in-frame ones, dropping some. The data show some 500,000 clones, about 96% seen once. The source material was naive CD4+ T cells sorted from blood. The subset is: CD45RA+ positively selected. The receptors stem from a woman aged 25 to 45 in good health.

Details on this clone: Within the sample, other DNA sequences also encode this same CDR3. CDR3 protein: CASSLGSGSSYNEQFF. CDR3 DNA: TGCGCCAGCAGCTTGGGTAGCGGGAGTTCTTACAATGAGCAGTTCTTC. The rearrangement links TRBV5-1 to TRBJ2-1, with 9 nucleotides matching TRBD2. CDR3 length: 16 amino acids. Germline-derived CDR1 and CDR2 are SGHRS and YFSETQ. V lost 0 bases and J lost 4; bases outside the gene matches: 5.

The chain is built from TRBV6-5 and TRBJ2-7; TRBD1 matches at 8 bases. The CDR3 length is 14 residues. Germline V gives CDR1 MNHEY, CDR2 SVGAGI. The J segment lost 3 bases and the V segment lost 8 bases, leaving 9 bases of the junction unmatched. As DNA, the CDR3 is TGTGCCAGCCTTACGAGACAGGGGAGCTACGAGCAGTACTTC. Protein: CASLTRQGSYEQYF.

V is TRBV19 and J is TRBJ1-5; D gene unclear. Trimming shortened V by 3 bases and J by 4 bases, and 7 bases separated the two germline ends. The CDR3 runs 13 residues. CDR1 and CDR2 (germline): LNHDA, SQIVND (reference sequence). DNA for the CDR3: TGTGCCAGTAGTATGGGCGTTAATCAGCCCCAGCATTTT. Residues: CASSMGVNQPQHF.

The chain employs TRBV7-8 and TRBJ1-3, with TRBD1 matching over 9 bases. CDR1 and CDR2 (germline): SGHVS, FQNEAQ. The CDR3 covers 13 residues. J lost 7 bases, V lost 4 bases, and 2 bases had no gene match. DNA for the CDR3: TGTGCCAGCAGCTCCGGACAGGGGAACACCATATATTTT. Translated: CASSSGQGNTIYF.

CDR3: CASKEGFTDTQYF. In DNA form, the CDR3 reads TGTGCCAGCAAGGAGGGGTTCACAGATACGCAGTATTTT. The V and J genes are TRBV28 and TRBJ2-3; tentatively, D is TRBD2 (6 bases). This CDR3 has 13 residues. V lost 7 bases, J lost 2 bases, and 10 bases lay in between. Germline CDR1 MDHEN, CDR2 SYDVKM.

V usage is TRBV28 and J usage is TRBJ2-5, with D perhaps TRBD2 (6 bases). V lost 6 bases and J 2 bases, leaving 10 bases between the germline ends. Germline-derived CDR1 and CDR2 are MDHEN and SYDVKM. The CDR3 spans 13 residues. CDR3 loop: CASRASVQETQYF. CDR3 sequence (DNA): TGTGCCAGCAGAGCTAGCGTTCAAGAGACCCAGTACTTC.

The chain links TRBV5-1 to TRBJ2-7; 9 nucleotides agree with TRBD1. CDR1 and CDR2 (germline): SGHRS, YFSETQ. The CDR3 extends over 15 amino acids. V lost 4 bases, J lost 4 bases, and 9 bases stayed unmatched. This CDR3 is CASSPRGTGMYEQYF. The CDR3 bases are TGCGCCAGCAGCCCGAGGGGGACAGGGATGTACGAGCAGTACTTC.